Below, 17 T cell receptor beta chains from the same sample are listed, as sequenced in a study of control samples from healthy donors and cancer patients. Sequencing used immunoSEQ multiplex PCR; TCRdb keeps in-frame clones, though not all of them. Of tens of thousands of clones detected, 88% appear once; the ten largest clones hold about an eighth. The sequencing input was blood. These receptors came from a woman between 70 and 85 years old in good health.

The chain has TRBV6-2 or TRBV6-3 and TRBJ2-7, with D perhaps matching TRBD1 or TRBD2 (5 bases each). The CDR3 contains 13 residues. V dropped 2 bases and J dropped 2 bases, with 7 bases sitting between them. Germline CDR1 and CDR2: MNHEY and SVGEGT. The CDR3 DNA is TGTGCCAGCAGTTACGGGGGAACCTACGAGCAGTACTTC. Protein sequence: CASSYGGTYEQYF.

CDR3 bases: TGTGCCAGTAAGCCGGGACGCGGGATGGGAAACACCATATATTTT. Protein sequence: CASKPGRGMGNTIYF. This chain uses TRBV19 with TRBJ1-3, with D possibly matching TRBD1 (5 bases). The CDR3 sequence is 15 residues long. The V end was cut by 7 bases, the J end by 4 bases, with 17 bases between. CDR1 is LNHDA, CDR2 SQIVND, per germline (reference sequence). The whole variable domain, filled in from reference TRBV19 and TRBJ1-3, reads DGGITQSPKYLFRKEGQNVTLSCEQNLNHDAMYWYRQDPGQGLRLIYYSQIVNDFQKGDIAEGYSVSREKKESFPLTVTSAQKNPTAFYLCASKPGRGMGNTIYFGEGSWLTVV.

This clone was counted between two and nine times. The chain employs TRBV2 and TRBJ1-1; possibly TRBD1 for D (5 bases). Germline assignment: CDR1 SNHLY and CDR2 FYNNEI. The germline V and J ends were trimmed by 8 bases and 4 bases, with 17 bases remaining between them. This CDR3 contains 14 residues. CDR3 nucleotides: TGTGCCAGCTCCCCCCAGGGTCAGGGCACTGAAGCTTTCTTT. It encodes CASSPQGQGTEAFF.

This chain uses TRBV6-2 or TRBV6-3 with TRBJ2-7; D tentatively reads TRBD1 or TRBD2 (5 bases each). The V gene's germline CDR1 is MNHEY and CDR2 SVGEGT. V lost 4 bases, J lost 1 base, and 20 bases lay in between. The CDR3 has 17 amino acids. For the CDR3, the DNA is TGTGCCAGCAGTTTGCGTGGTTCGAGGGGCCTATCCTACGAGCAGTACTTC. It encodes CASSLRGSRGLSYEQYF.

This clone occurred once. The chain uses TRBV18 and TRBJ1-1, with D tentatively TRBD1 (6 bases). CDR1 and CDR2 (germline): KGHSH, LQKENI. The CDR3 covers 14 residues. The V gene lost 5 bases and the J gene lost 1 base, with 11 bases spanning the gap. The CDR3 is CASSAGVENTEAFF. Here the CDR3 DNA reads TGTGCCAGCTCAGCAGGGGTGGAGAACACTGAAGCTTTCTTT.

A single count supports this clone. The chain links TRBV19 to TRBJ2-7, with TRBD2 identical over 10 bases. CDR1 and CDR2 (germline): LNHDA, SQIVND (reference sequence). The CDR3 is made up of 16 amino acids. J gave up 2 bases and V 0 bases, and 4 bases lay outside the gene matches. The CDR3 region has the DNA TGTGCCAGTAGTATAGATCGAGCGGGAGGGCCCTACGAGCAGTACTTC. This sequence encodes CASSIDRAGGPYEQYF.

The chain carries TRBV29-1 and TRBJ1-5; perhaps TRBD1 as D (5 bases). Trimming left V 5 bases short and J 2 bases short, with 10 bases between. Germline V gene lookup returns CDR1 SQVTM and CDR2 ANQGSEA. The CDR3 totals 13 residues. The chain's CDR3 is CSVQPGRNQPQHF. CDR3 DNA: TGCAGCGTTCAACCGGGACGCAATCAGCCCCAGCATTTT.

CDR3 nucleotide sequence: TGTGCCAGCAGTTATGGTCCGCAGAATCAGCCCCAGCATTTT. It is translated as CASSYGPQNQPQHF. The V call is TRBV6-2 or TRBV6-3, the J call TRBJ1-5; no clear D. Looked up from germline, CDR1 is MNHEY and CDR2 is SVGEGT. The V end lost 3 bases, the J end lost 4 bases, and 10 bases lay between the germline ends. CDR3 length equals 14 residues.

This clone showed up just a few times. The V and J genes are TRBV4-3 and TRBJ1-5; 9 nucleotides line up with TRBD1. From germline, CDR1 is LGHNA and CDR2 YSLEER. The V segment lost 3 bases and the J segment 4 bases; nucleotides outside the gene matches: 4. CDR3 length equals 15 residues. The CDR3 sequence is CASSQDRGLNQPQHF. Here the CDR3 DNA reads TGCGCCAGCAGCCAGGACAGGGGACTTAATCAGCCCCAGCATTTT.

The chain couples TRBV2 to TRBJ2-7; 9 bases align to TRBD1. This CDR3 comprises 15 residues. CDR1 is SNHLY, CDR2 FYNNEI, per germline. Trimming took 2 bases from V and 5 from J; bases not matched to a gene: 7. The CDR3 sequence is CASSELRDRDHEQYF. Here the CDR3 DNA reads TGTGCCAGCAGTGAACTCCGGGACAGGGACCACGAGCAGTACTTC.

This chain uses TRBV5-4 with TRBJ1-1, with D perhaps matching TRBD1 (6 bases). V was clipped by 3 bases and J by 4 bases, with 13 bases between them. Germline V gives CDR1 SGHNT, CDR2 YYREEE (reference sequence). The CDR3 spans 14 residues. The CDR3 region has the DNA TGTGCCAGCAGCTCCTGGACAGTGGCCACTGAAGCTTTCTTT. Its protein is CASSSWTVATEAFF. Full variable domain (remainder filled in from reference TRBV5-4 and TRBJ1-1): ETGVTQSPTHLIKTRGQQVTLRCSSQSGHNTVSWYQQALGQGPQFIFQYYREEENGRGNFPPRFSGLQFPNYSSELNVNALELDDSALYLCASSSWTVATEAFFGQGTRLTVV.

J is TRBJ1-2 and V is TRBV12-3 or TRBV12-4; D is uncertain. This CDR3 comprises 11 residues. Trimming removed 10 bases at V and 1 base at J, with 7 bases between. CDR3 sequence (DNA): TGTGCCACTGAGCGTAACTATGGCTACACCTTC. Its protein product is CATERNYGYTF.

The chain employs TRBV12-3 or TRBV12-4 and TRBJ2-7; D unresolved. Deletions cut 6 bases from V and 3 bases from J, with 9 bases between. The CDR3 runs to 12 residues. The CDR3 loop reads CASSLHGYEQYF. The CDR3 nucleotides read TGTGCCAGCAGCCTCCACGGCTACGAGCAGTACTTC.

CDR3 protein: CASSERAWSGGPGETQYF. DNA for the CDR3: TGTGCCAGCAGTGAAAGGGCCTGGAGCGGGGGGCCTGGGGAGACCCAGTACTTC. The V call is TRBV2, the J call TRBJ2-5; 9 positions match TRBD2. The V gene's germline CDR1 is SNHLY and CDR2 FYNNEI. The CDR3 has 18 amino acids. Trimming at V came to 2 bases and at J to 5 bases, leaving 15 bases not matched to a gene.

This clone was picked up a small number of times. This chain uses TRBV3-1 (or the pseudogene TRBV3-2) with TRBJ2-2; TRBD1 is a possible D gene (6 bases). The CDR3 length is 14 residues. In germline, CDR1 is LGHDT, CDR2 YNNKEL (reference sequence). Trimming stripped 0 bases from V and 8 bases from J, with 10 bases between. In nucleotides, the CDR3 is TGTGCCAGCAGCCAAGATGTGGGGGCTGGGGAGCTGTTTTTT. Its protein is CASSQDVGAGELFF.

V and J are TRBV2 and TRBJ2-7; unclear D gene. CDR1 is SNHLY, CDR2 FYNNEI, per germline. With 3 bases removed from V and 4 bases from J, the gap between germline ends came to 19 bases. The CDR3 spans 16 residues. CDR3 sequence (DNA): TGTGCCAGCAGTGATACCCGTCCTCCAACAATATACGAGCAGTACTTC. This sequence encodes CASSDTRPPTIYEQYF.

This clone turned up a few times. The chain combines TRBV2 with TRBJ1-1; no clear D gene. The CDR3 extends over 15 amino acids. The V and J ends lost 7 bases and 2 bases respectively, with 17 bases between them. Germline V lookup: CDR1 SNHLY, CDR2 FYNNEI. This CDR3 reads CASTPSPSRNTEAFF. CDR3 bases: TGTGCCAGCACCCCCTCTCCCTCCAGAAACACTGAAGCTTTCTTT. Full variable domain (remainder filled in from reference TRBV2 and TRBJ1-1): EPEVTQTPSHQVTQMGQEVILRCVPISNHLYFYWYRQILGQKVEFLVSFYNNEISEKSEIFDDQFSVERPDGSNFTLKIRSTKLEDSAMYFCASTPSPSRNTEAFFGQGTRLTVV.